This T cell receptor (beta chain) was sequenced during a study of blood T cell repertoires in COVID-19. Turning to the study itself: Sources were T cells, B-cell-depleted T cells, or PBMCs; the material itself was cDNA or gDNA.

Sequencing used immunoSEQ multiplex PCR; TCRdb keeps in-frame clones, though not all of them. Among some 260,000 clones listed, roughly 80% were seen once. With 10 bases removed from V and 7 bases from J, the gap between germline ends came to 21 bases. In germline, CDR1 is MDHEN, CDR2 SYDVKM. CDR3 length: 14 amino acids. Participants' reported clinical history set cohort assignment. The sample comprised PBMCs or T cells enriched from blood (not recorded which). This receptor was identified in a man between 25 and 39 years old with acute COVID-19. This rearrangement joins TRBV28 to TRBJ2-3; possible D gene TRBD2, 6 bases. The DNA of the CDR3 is TGTGCCACCCGAGCAGGGACTTTTTCGTATACGCAGTATTTT. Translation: CATRAGTFSYTQYF.